One sample yielded the 28 T cell receptor beta chains listed below, sequenced in a study of blood T cell repertoires in COVID-19. Method: immunoSEQ multiplex PCR; TCRdb's copy keeps in-frame clones and lacks some. This sample has roughly 150,000 clones; about 83% occur once, and the top ten carry about 14%. Specimen: peripheral blood. Receptors originate from a woman aged 80 or older with acute or convalescent COVID-19.

This rearrangement joins TRBV6-5 to TRBJ1-5; no definite D call. The V end was cut by 4 bases, the J end by 7 bases, with 11 bases between. The length of the CDR3 is 13 residues. CDR1 is MNHEY, CDR2 SVGAGI, per germline. Here the CDR3 DNA reads TGTGCCAGCAGTTCCGCGGGGAGCCAGCCCCAGCATTTT. It specifies CASSSAGSQPQHF.

This chain links TRBV30 with TRBJ1-1; a possible D gene is TRBD1 (5 bases). CDR1 and CDR2 from the germline V gene are GTSNPN and SVGIG (reference sequence). This CDR3 is built from 13 residues. Trimming pared 3 bases from V and 2 bases from J, leaving 10 bases between. The CDR3 loop reads CAWRRQGNTEAFF. The CDR3, as DNA: TGTGCCTGGAGGCGCCAGGGCAACACTGAAGCTTTCTTT.

This clone has only one observation. The CDR3 sequence: CSASDRGNQPQHF. As DNA, the CDR3 is TGCAGCGCATCTGACAGGGGAAATCAGCCCCAGCATTTT. V is TRBV29-1 and J is TRBJ1-5; 8 nucleotides agree with TRBD1. This CDR3 is 13 amino acids long. V shed 7 bases and J 4 bases; nucleotides not matched to a gene: 6. Germline-derived CDR1 and CDR2 are SQVTM and ANQGSEA.

J is TRBJ2-7 and V is TRBV20-1, with 7 bases fitting TRBD1. The ends lost 6 bases at V and 4 bases at J; junction bases unmatched: 3. The length of the CDR3 is 11 residues. CDR1 and CDR2 from the germline V gene are DFQATT and SNEGSKA (reference sequence). The CDR3 reads CSALRGYEQYF. The CDR3 nucleotides read TGCAGTGCCCTCAGGGGGTACGAGCAGTACTTC.

The chain carries TRBV5-5 and TRBJ1-5, with D possibly TRBD1 on 5 matching bases. From germline, CDR1 is SGHKS and CDR2 YYEKEE (reference sequence). The CDR3 is 16 residues long. The V end was cut by 4 bases, the J end by 0 bases, with 14 bases between. The CDR3 spells CASSPVTAYSNQPQHF. DNA of the CDR3: TGTGCCAGCAGCCCGGTGACAGCATATAGCAATCAGCCCCAGCATTTT.

This clone was detected only once. This chain uses TRBV19 with TRBJ1-1, with 8 bases matching TRBD1. J lost 3 bases, V lost 8 bases, and 8 bases had no gene match. From germline, CDR1 is LNHDA and CDR2 SQIVND (reference sequence). The CDR3 spans 14 residues. CDR3: CASRRGRMDTEAFF. CDR3 bases: TGTGCCAGTCGCAGGGGGCGAATGGACACTGAAGCTTTCTTT. The full variable domain, rest sourced from reference TRBV19 and TRBJ1-1, is DGGITQSPKYLFRKEGQNVTLSCEQNLNHDAMYWYRQDPGQGLRLIYYSQIVNDFQKGDIAEGYSVSREKKESFPLTVTSAQKNPTAFYLCASRRGRMDTEAFFGQGTRLTVV.

The chain combines TRBV9 with TRBJ2-1; 7 bases agree with TRBD2. The CDR3 runs 15 residues. The V gene end was trimmed by 0 bases and the J gene end by 6 bases; junction bases not matched to a gene: 6. Germline-derived CDR1 and CDR2 are SGDLS and YYNGEE. The CDR3 sequence is CASSVGTSEINEQFF. CDR3 nucleotide sequence: TGTGCCAGCAGCGTAGGTACTAGCGAGATCAATGAGCAGTTCTTC.

The V and J genes are TRBV21-1 and TRBJ2-3; the D call in the table, TRBD2, was not verified against the DNA. TRBV21-1 is tagged as a pseudogene. The CDR3 spans 17 residues. The CDR3 bases are TGTGCCAGCAGCAAAAAGGGGCTAGCGGGGGGTCTAGATACGCAGTATTTT. It codes for CASSKKGLAGGLDTQYF.

Comment on this clone: Other DNA sequences of this sample code for an identical CDR3. The chain combines TRBV30 with TRBJ1-2, with 7 bases identical to TRBD1. Unmatched junction bases numbered 2, after V lost 3 bases and J lost 4 bases. Germline V gene data show CDR1 as GTSNPN and CDR2 as SVGIG (reference sequence). The CDR3 is made up of 12 amino acids. The CDR3: CAWSAGGYGYTF. Here the CDR3 DNA reads TGTGCCTGGAGCGCAGGGGGCTATGGCTACACCTTC. The whole variable domain, remainder taken from reference TRBV30 and TRBJ1-2, is SQTIHQWPATLVQPVGSPLSLECTVEGTSNPNLYWYRQAAGRGLQLLFYSVGIGQISSEVPQNLSASRPQDRQFILSSKKLLLSDSGFYLCAWSAGGYGYTFGSGTRLTVV.

The CDR3 protein is CASSGAGGYGYTF. The CDR3 nucleotides read TGTGCCAGCAGCGGAGCGGGGGGCTATGGCTACACCTTC. The chain uses TRBV11-2 and TRBJ1-2; maybe TRBD1 (5 bases). Trimming stripped 5 bases from V and 4 bases from J, with 11 bases between. Germline-derived CDR1 and CDR2 are SGHAT and FQNNGV. The CDR3 sequence is 13 residues long. Full variable domain (missing parts from reference TRBV11-2 and TRBJ1-2): EAGVAQSPRYKIIEKRQSVAFWCNPISGHATLYWYQQILGQGPKLLIQFQNNGVVDDSQLPKDRFSAERLKGVDSTLKIQPAKLEDSAVYLCASSGAGGYGYTFGSGTRLTVV.

The gene calls are TRBV9 and TRBJ2-5; D is unresolved. This CDR3 region has 15 residues. V lost 1 base to trimming and J lost 2 bases, with 12 bases between them. CDR1 SGDLS and CDR2 YYNGEE come from the germline V gene. CDR3 DNA: TGTGCCAGCAGCGTAAGCGAAAGGAGTCAAGAGACCCAGTACTTC. As protein: CASSVSERSQETQYF.

V gene TRBV28 combines with J gene TRBJ1-1; a possible D gene is TRBD1 (5 bases). With 4 bases removed from V and 10 bases from J, the gap between germline ends came to 16 bases. The CDR3 extends over 13 amino acids. Germline V gene lookup returns CDR1 MDHEN and CDR2 SYDVKM. Here the CDR3 reads CASSSNPGLGAFF. The CDR3 coding sequence is TGTGCCAGCAGTTCAAATCCGGGACTGGGAGCTTTCTTT. Combining the CDR3 with reference TRBV28 and TRBJ1-1 gives the whole variable domain DVKVTQSSRYLVKRTGEKVFLECVQDMDHENMFWYRQDPGLGLRLIYFSYDVKMKEKGDIPEGYSVSREKKERFSLILESASTNQTSMYLCASSSNPGLGAFFGQGTRLTVV.

Concerning this clone: Other DNA sequences in this sample translate to the same CDR3. The chain has TRBV6-5 and TRBJ1-1; tentative D call: TRBD1 (5 bases). This CDR3 is 14 amino acids long. Trimming stripped 2 bases from V and 4 bases from J, with 11 bases between. Germline assignment: CDR1 MNHEY and CDR2 SVGAGI. The CDR3 DNA reads TGTGCCAGCAGTTACGCAGGGCTGCCCACTGAAGCTTTCTTT. Encoded protein: CASSYAGLPTEAFF.

This clone has a handful of counts. The genes are TRBV12-3 or TRBV12-4 and TRBJ1-2; no reliable D call. This CDR3 spans 12 amino acids. V dropped 3 bases and J dropped 5 bases, with 7 bases sitting between them. DNA of the CDR3: TGTGCCAGCAGTTTTACCGGTTATGGCTACACCTTC. Protein: CASSFTGYGYTF.

V usage is TRBV12-3 or TRBV12-4 and J usage is TRBJ1-2; 8 bases align to TRBD1. J was trimmed by 2 bases and V by 6 bases; bases with no gene match: 2. The CDR3 has 13 amino acids. The CDR3 spells CASRQGVNYGYTF. As DNA, the CDR3 is TGTGCCAGCAGACAGGGGGTAAACTATGGCTACACCTTC.

This CDR3 reads CASQGTGYQMNTEAFF. Written as DNA, the CDR3 is TGTGCCAGTCAGGGGACAGGGTATCAAATGAACACTGAAGCTTTCTTT. The chain carries TRBV19 and TRBJ1-1, with 9 bases that match TRBD1. V lost 8 bases to trimming and J lost 0 bases; unmatched junction nucleotides: 10. Germline values: CDR1 LNHDA, CDR2 SQIVND (reference sequence). The CDR3 runs 16 residues. Supplemented by reference TRBV19 and TRBJ1-1, the full variable domain reads DGGITQSPKYLFRKEGQNVTLSCEQNLNHDAMYWYRQDPGQGLRLIYYSQIVNDFQKGDIAEGYSVSREKKESFPLTVTSAQKNPTAFYLCASQGTGYQMNTEAFFGQGTRLTVV.

This clone was observed a single time. The chain couples TRBV27 to TRBJ2-5; 10 bases are shared with TRBD1. The J segment lost 1 base and the V segment lost 2 bases, leaving 7 bases of the junction unmatched. CDR1 and CDR2 (germline): MNHEY, SMNVEV (reference sequence). This CDR3 contains 17 residues. The CDR3 region is CASSLPGQGRPQETQYF. CDR3 bases: TGTGCCAGCAGTTTACCGGGACAGGGGCGCCCCCAAGAGACCCAGTACTTC.

The rearrangement links TRBV12-3 or TRBV12-4 to TRBJ1-2; D perhaps matches TRBD1 (5 bases). V lost 5 bases and J lost 7, with 11 bases in between. CDR3 length: 12 amino acids. As DNA, the CDR3 is TGTGCCAGCAGTCTAAGGACAAGTGGCTACACCTTC. Residues: CASSLRTSGYTF.

This chain links TRBV6-2 or TRBV6-3 with TRBJ2-7; tentatively, D is TRBD1 (5 bases). The CDR3 spans 13 residues. From germline, CDR1 is MNHEY and CDR2 SVGEGT. The V and J ends lost 2 bases and 3 bases respectively, with 8 bases between them. The CDR3 nucleotides are TGTGCCAGCAGTTACCAGGGTAACTACGAGCAGTACTTC. Translating gives CASSYQGNYEQYF.

V is TRBV7-8 and J is TRBJ2-5; 8 bases are shared with TRBD1. The CDR3 runs 16 residues. The germline gives CDR1 SGHVS, CDR2 FQNEAQ. The trim removed 2 bases at V and 7 bases at J, leaving 12 bases unmatched. The CDR3 loop is CASSLSRQGAFVTQYF. CDR3 DNA: TGTGCCAGCAGCTTAAGTCGTCAGGGGGCGTTTGTGACCCAGTACTTC.

This rearrangement joins TRBV21-1 to TRBJ1-4. TRBV21-1 is a pseudogene. The CDR3 runs to 15 residues. The DNA of the CDR3 is TGTGCCAGCAGTTTACGGGGTTCAACTAATGAAAAACTGTTTTTT. Protein: CASSLRGSTNEKLFF.

This chain uses TRBV4-1 with TRBJ2-7, with D possibly matching TRBD2 (6 bases). CDR3 length: 15 amino acids. Germline V lookup: CDR1 MGHRA, CDR2 YSYEKL. V was pared by 1 base and J by 3 bases, with 13 bases between. The CDR3 protein is CASSQAPGEIYEQYF. CDR3 bases: TGCGCCAGCAGCCAAGCCCCGGGGGAAATCTACGAGCAGTACTTC.

The V gene is TRBV27, the J gene TRBJ2-5; D perhaps matches TRBD2 (5 bases). Germline CDR1 is MNHEY and CDR2 is SMNVEV (reference sequence). V was pared by 7 bases and J by 5 bases, with 14 bases between. The CDR3 sequence is 13 residues long. CDR3 nucleotide sequence: TGTGCCAGCACCTTTATTGGCGGGGAGACCCAGTACTTC. As protein: CASTFIGGETQYF.

The CDR3 nucleotides read TGTGCTAGTGGTTTGCCCCAGCGGCCCCAGCATTTT. Translating it yields CASGLPQRPQHF. The V call is TRBV12-5, the J call TRBJ1-5; unclear D gene. V lost 2 bases, J lost 9 bases, and 8 bases lay in between. CDR1 and CDR2 from the germline V gene are LGHNT and FRNRAP. The CDR3 contains 12 residues.

The rearrangement uses TRBV12-5 and TRBJ2-1; D unresolved. This CDR3 region has 16 residues. V was pared by 3 bases and J by 9 bases, with 21 bases between. Germline V lookup: CDR1 LGHNT, CDR2 FRNRAP. CDR3 sequence: CASGFHLGPNLGEQFF. The CDR3 DNA follows: TGTGCTAGTGGTTTCCACCTGGGCCCAAATTTGGGTGAGCAGTTCTTC.

The chain links TRBV9 to TRBJ1-1; no clear D. The germline gives CDR1 SGDLS, CDR2 YYNGEE. This CDR3 is built from 15 residues. Trimming stripped 0 bases from V and 0 bases from J, with 9 bases between. The DNA for the CDR3 is TGTGCCAGCAGCGTAGCCCCAGGAATGAACACTGAAGCTTTCTTT. It specifies CASSVAPGMNTEAFF.

The chain carries TRBV28 and TRBJ2-2; the D gene is possibly TRBD2 (6 bases). V lost 6 bases and J lost 1, with 12 bases in between. Germline CDR1 MDHEN, CDR2 SYDVKM. CDR3 length: 15 amino acids. CDR3 sequence: CASRWGTLNTGELFF. The CDR3 DNA is TGTGCCAGCAGATGGGGGACTCTGAACACCGGGGAGCTGTTTTTT. The complete variable domain, with remaining parts taken from reference TRBV28 and TRBJ2-2, reads DVKVTQSSRYLVKRTGEKVFLECVQDMDHENMFWYRQDPGLGLRLIYFSYDVKMKEKGDIPEGYSVSREKKERFSLILESASTNQTSMYLCASRWGTLNTGELFFGEGSRLTVL.

This clone was counted a single time. The V and J genes are TRBV19 and TRBJ1-1; 12 positions match TRBD1. Germline CDR1 and CDR2: LNHDA and SQIVND (reference sequence). J was trimmed by 4 bases and V by 4 bases; bases with no gene match: 7. The CDR3 has 16 amino acids. CDR3 residues: CASSRDRGHVGTEAFF. For the CDR3, the DNA is TGTGCCAGTAGTAGGGACAGGGGGCACGTGGGCACTGAAGCTTTCTTT.